The 3 T cell receptor beta chains below were found in one sample sequenced in a study of STAT5B mutations in CD4+ large granular lymphocyte leukemia. The data were produced by immunoSEQ multiplex PCR, yet TCRdb's version contains in-frame clones alone and is incomplete. Here the sample spans 25,000 to 35,000 clones, approximately 69% being singletons. The specimen was CD4+ T cells from blood buffy coats. The receptors stem from a human donor in good health.

This clone was detected a few times. The chain recombines TRBV4-1 with TRBJ2-2, with D perhaps given as TRBD1 or TRBD2 (6 bases each). The CDR3 has 15 amino acids. The V and J ends lost 4 bases and 4 bases respectively, with 13 bases between them. Germline V gives CDR1 MGHRA, CDR2 YSYEKL. CDR3 region: CASSRLPGATGELFF. The CDR3 coding sequence is TGCGCCAGCAGCCGACTACCGGGGGCCACCGGGGAGCTGTTTTTT.

The V and J genes are TRBV5-1 and TRBJ2-1; TRBD1 agrees at 7 bases. In germline, CDR1 is SGHRS, CDR2 YFSETQ. The V and J ends lost 3 bases and 6 bases, in that order; junction bases with no gene match: 6. The CDR3 loop spans 14 amino acids. The CDR3 here is CASSSTGMVNEQFF. As DNA, the CDR3 is TGCGCCAGCAGCTCGACAGGGATGGTCAATGAGCAGTTCTTC.

The chain recombines TRBV5-1 with TRBJ1-2; TRBD1 aligns across 10 bases. Germline assignment: CDR1 SGHRS and CDR2 YFSETQ. V shed 0 bases, J shed 6 bases, and the junction held 5 bases outside the gene matches. This CDR3 is built from 15 residues. Written as DNA, the CDR3 is TGCGCCAGCAGCTTGGTCGGACAGGGGGGAAATGGCTACACCTTC. This translates into CASSLVGQGGNGYTF.